Included here is one T cell receptor beta chain sequence, with context. What it binds is not known. Repertoires were generated with immunoSEQ multiplex PCR, while TCRdb's copy carries only in-frame clones and drops some. The table includes some 190,000 clones, 90% to 95% detected once. The sample is drawn from a study of T cell responses to AZD1222 COVID-19 vaccine. Study-level results: Clonal diversity may have been underestimated in mostly white British donors. Sampling captured repertoires only after the peak T cell response. Seropositive AZD1222 recipients at baseline numbered only five or six.

V gave up 3 bases and J gave up 0 bases, with 10 bases separating them. The germline V gene has CDR1 SGDLS and CDR2 YYNGEE. The CDR3 runs to 15 residues. The chain links TRBV9 to TRBJ2-1; D is possibly TRBD1 (6 bases). This specimen was peripheral blood, taken 28 days after the second dose of the MenACWY control vaccine. The sequence was obtained from an adult who received the MenACWY meningococcal vaccine as a control. CDR3 bases: TGTGCCAGCAGCGAAGACAGGTCCTCCTACAATGAGCAGTTCTTC. As protein: CASSEDRSSYNEQFF.